The clone carrying this T cell receptor (beta chain) has ten or more counts. This sample is drawn from a study of T cells in Graves' hyperthyroidism and ophthalmopathy. Clinical symptoms, serum thyroxine, TRAb, thyroid ultrasound and orbital computed tomography informed diagnoses. Between the trimmed V and J ends, which lost 1 base and 2 bases, there was a span of 14 bases. The germline CDR1 and CDR2 sequences are SGHAT and FQNNGV. This CDR3 is 16 amino acids long. Amplified TCR beta CDR3 regions derived from RNA transcripts. A set of HTBI primers served as the primers for a first-round RT-PCR of the TCR CDR3. TCRdb independently ran MiXCR on the multiplex PCR reads; one entry per CDR3 protein. The table records around 540,000 distinct CDR3 sequences, around 15% of them present only once.

The gene calls are TRBV11-2 and TRBJ1-1; D might be TRBD1 (5 bases). The receptor's source is a woman aged 25 to 39 with Graves' ophthalmopathy. The sequencing input was blood. CDR3 amino acids: CASSLATPGVNTEAFF. The CDR3 region has the DNA TGTGCCAGCAGCTTAGCTACCCCGGGGGTTAACACTGAAGCTTTCTTT.